Each of the 28 T cell receptor beta chains below was sequenced from the same sample in a study of T-cell memory formation after mild COVID-19. One entry per CDR3 protein, called by TCRdb with MiXCR from the 5' RACE reads. The table includes hundreds of thousands of distinct CDR3 sequences, about an eighth detected once. The specimen was PBMCs or a T cell subset sorted from them (not recorded which). Receptors were obtained from a young man who had mild COVID-19 (a few samples of this study predate the infection). Cell type and time point are not known.

The chain joins TRBV7-6 to TRBJ2-3; D is unclear. V lost 5 bases, J lost 7 bases, and 13 bases lay in between. CDR1 SGHVS and CDR2 FNYEAQ come from the germline V gene. The CDR3 runs 13 residues. CDR3 nucleotides: TGTGCCAGCAGCACCCCGCCGAGTTATACGCAGTATTTT. It is translated as CASSTPPSYTQYF.

The chain has TRBV6-6 and TRBJ1-5; D is unclear. Germline loops: CDR1 MNHNY, CDR2 SVGAGI (reference sequence). Trimming removed 2 bases at V and 0 bases at J, with 5 bases between. This CDR3 region has 14 residues. The CDR3 sequence is CASSYGYSNQPQHF. The DNA for the CDR3 is TGTGCCAGCAGTTACGGCTATAGCAATCAGCCCCAGCATTTT.

This rearrangement joins TRBV5-1 to TRBJ1-1, with D maybe TRBD1 (5 bases). This CDR3 has 15 amino acids. Trimming removed 1 base from V and 3 bases from J, with 13 bases in between. The germline V gene has CDR1 SGHRS and CDR2 YFSETQ. The CDR3 sequence is CASSLKPGWDTEAFF. Here the CDR3 DNA reads TGCGCCAGCAGCTTGAAGCCAGGGTGGGACACTGAAGCTTTCTTT.

The sample holds a few counts of this clonotype. This sequence joins TRBV7-3 and TRBJ1-2, with 9 positions matching TRBD1. V lost 4 bases and J lost 9; bases outside the gene matches: 6. Germline V CDR1 and CDR2: SGHTA, FQGTGA. This CDR3 comprises 13 residues. The CDR3 spells CASSSGTGNRYTF. CDR3 DNA: TGTGCCAGCAGCTCAGGGACAGGGAATCGCTACACCTTC. The full variable domain, in which reference TRBV7-3 and TRBJ1-2 provide the parts outside the CDR3, is GAGVSQTPSNKVTEKGKYVELRCDPISGHTALYWYRQSLGQGPEFLIYFQGTGAADDSGLPNDRFFAVRPEGSVSTLKIQRTERGDSAVYLCASSSGTGNRYTFGSGTRLTVV.

V is TRBV28 and J is TRBJ1-5; D is unclear. The CDR3 is 17 residues long. Germline V gives CDR1 MDHEN, CDR2 SYDVKM. With 3 bases removed from V and 1 base from J, the gap between germline ends came to 16 bases. The CDR3 spells CASSFAGAKESNQPQHF. CDR3 sequence (DNA): TGTGCCAGCAGTTTCGCGGGAGCAAAGGAAAGCAATCAGCCCCAGCATTTT.

In its sample, this clonotype was seen a few times. The chain joins TRBV10-3 to TRBJ2-6, with D maybe TRBD1 (7 bases). V was cut by 8 bases and J by 0 bases, with 14 bases left in between. Germline V lookup: CDR1 ENHRY, CDR2 SYGVKD. The CDR3 sequence is 16 residues long. CDR3 bases: TGTGCCATCGCGGGACAGATCAACTCTGGGGCCAACGTCCTGACTTTC. It is translated as CAIAGQINSGANVLTF.

The chain recombines TRBV2 with TRBJ1-2; weak D call: TRBD1 (5 bases). This CDR3 has 13 residues. Trimming stripped 3 bases from V and 8 bases from J, with 13 bases between. CDR1 and CDR2 (germline): SNHLY, FYNNEI. CDR3 sequence (DNA): TGTGCCAGCAGTGAGCCGGGGCGGGTAGGCTACACCTTC. This gives the protein CASSEPGRVGYTF.

The chain employs TRBV5-1 and TRBJ1-6; D is undetermined. Germline V gene sequence: CDR1 SGHRS, CDR2 YFSETQ. V lost 0 bases, J lost 5 bases, and 3 bases lay in between. CDR3 length equals 13 residues. DNA for the CDR3: TGCGCCAGCAGCTTGGAGAATAATTCACCCCTCCACTTT. Translated: CASSLENNSPLHF.

The chain links TRBV29-1 to TRBJ2-7, with TRBD1 as a possible D gene (6 bases). The CDR3 spans 13 residues. Germline assignment: CDR1 SQVTM and CDR2 ANQGSEA. V was cut by 7 bases and J by 2 bases, with 15 bases left in between. The CDR3 reads CSATGPSTYEQYF. The CDR3 coding sequence is TGCAGCGCTACAGGGCCATCTACCTACGAGCAGTACTTC.

This clonotype was picked up a small number of times. J is TRBJ1-1 and V is TRBV7-3, with D tentatively TRBD1 (6 bases). In germline, CDR1 is SGHTA, CDR2 FQGTGA. Trimming pared 3 bases from V and 6 bases from J, leaving 11 bases between. The CDR3 contains 13 residues. CDR3 amino acids: CASSFRGNAEAFF. The CDR3, as DNA: TGTGCCAGCAGCTTTAGGGGGAATGCTGAAGCTTTCTTT. Full variable domain (rest looked up from reference TRBV7-3 and TRBJ1-1): GAGVSQTPSNKVTEKGKYVELRCDPISGHTALYWYRQSLGQGPEFLIYFQGTGAADDSGLPNDRFFAVRPEGSVSTLKIQRTERGDSAVYLCASSFRGNAEAFFGQGTRLTVV.

CDR3 residues: CSASQGGDQPQHF. In DNA form, the CDR3 reads TGCAGTGCCTCACAGGGGGGGGATCAGCCCCAGCATTTT. The J gene is TRBJ1-5, the V gene TRBV20-1; TRBD1 aligns across 8 bases. From germline, CDR1 is DFQATT and CDR2 SNEGSKA (reference sequence). This CDR3 is built from 13 residues. Trimming cost V 6 bases and J 5 bases; bases outside gene matches: 6.

This clonotype was detected a few times. The chain carries TRBV27 and TRBJ1-3, with 7 nucleotides matching TRBD1. The germline gives CDR1 MNHEY, CDR2 SMNVEV (reference sequence). Trimming removed 6 bases from V and 9 bases from J; junction bases left unmatched: 17. The CDR3 extends over 16 amino acids. This chain's CDR3 is CASSPKPAGGQGTIYF. The CDR3, as DNA: TGTGCCAGCAGCCCAAAACCGGCAGGGGGGCAGGGCACCATATATTTT.

The genes are TRBV6-4 and TRBJ2-3; no reliable D call. Germline CDR1 is MRHNA and CDR2 is SNTAGT. V gave up 3 bases and J gave up 2 bases, with 9 bases separating them. This CDR3 has 14 amino acids. Written as DNA, the CDR3 is TGTGCCAGCAGTGAGATAGCTTTCACAGATACGCAGTATTTT. It translates to CASSEIAFTDTQYF.

CDR3 in amino acids: CASSHPGTGDTEAFF. The CDR3 DNA sequence: TGCGCCAGCAGCCACCCCGGGACAGGGGACACTGAAGCTTTCTTT. J is TRBJ1-1 and V is TRBV4-1; 10 bases align to TRBD1. The CDR3 runs to 15 residues. Trimming at V came to 3 bases and at J to 3 bases, leaving 4 bases not matched to a gene. Germline V lookup: CDR1 MGHRA, CDR2 YSYEKL.

The table lists this clonotype with a few counts. The chain couples TRBV4-3 to TRBJ2-1; TRBD2 matches at 7 bases. The germline gives CDR1 LGHNA, CDR2 YSLEER. This CDR3 is built from 22 residues. V dropped 0 bases and J dropped 0; count of bases not matched to a gene: 20. The CDR3 coding sequence is TGCGCCAGCAGCCAAGATCACCTAGGGAGGGACTTCCTACTAAGCTCCTACAATGAGCAGTTCTTC. Residues: CASSQDHLGRDFLLSSYNEQFF.

The J gene is TRBJ2-5, the V gene TRBV7-2; a possible D gene is TRBD2 (7 bases). CDR3 length: 16 residues. V dropped 0 bases and J dropped 4 bases, with 15 bases sitting between them. Germline V CDR1 and CDR2: SGHTA, FQGNSA. The CDR3 region is CASSLAYWGGRETQYF. The CDR3 DNA sequence: TGTGCCAGCAGCTTAGCGTATTGGGGGGGCCGAGAGACCCAGTACTTC.

The chain has TRBV19 and TRBJ2-3; D gene ambiguous. Trimming shortened V by 3 bases and J by 0 bases, and 10 bases separated the two germline ends. This CDR3 is built from 15 residues. CDR1 and CDR2 (germline): LNHDA, SQIVND (reference sequence). CDR3 in amino acids: CASSIFIRSTDTQYF. The CDR3 DNA follows: TGTGCCAGTAGTATCTTCATACGGAGCACAGATACGCAGTATTTT.

The rearrangement joins TRBV28 to TRBJ1-5; D remains unclear. The CDR3 consists of 16 residues. Trimming shortened V by 5 bases and J by 0 bases, and 14 bases separated the two germline ends. Germline CDR1 is MDHEN and CDR2 is SYDVKM. The DNA for the CDR3 is TGTGCCAGCAGTCTTCTCCCGACCGTTAGCAATCAGCCCCAGCATTTT. Protein: CASSLLPTVSNQPQHF.

The V call is TRBV3-1, the J call TRBJ1-2; D remains unclear. There are 14 residues in the CDR3. CDR1 and CDR2 (germline): LGHDT, YNNKEL (reference sequence). The V end was cut by 0 bases, the J end by 8 bases, with 13 bases between. In DNA, the CDR3 is TGTGCCAGCAGCCAAGAGGGGAGGTCTAAAGGCTACACCTTC. It encodes CASSQEGRSKGYTF.

The rearrangement links TRBV7-3 to TRBJ2-3; weak D call: TRBD2 (5 bases). CDR1 is SGHTA, CDR2 FQGTGA, per germline. V gave up 5 bases and J gave up 8 bases, with 17 bases separating them. The CDR3 loop spans 14 amino acids. CDR3 amino acids: CASSHRTGPATQYF. The CDR3 DNA follows: TGTGCCAGCAGCCACCGGACTGGCCCGGCTACGCAGTATTTT.

This clonotype showed up just a few times. The chain employs TRBV4-3 and TRBJ2-7; 7 nucleotides align to TRBD2. CDR1 and CDR2 (germline): LGHNA, YSLEER. This CDR3 is built from 13 residues. V lost 3 bases, J lost 3 bases, and 2 bases stayed unmatched. DNA of the CDR3: TGCGCCAGCAGCCATGGCGGGGGCTACGAGCAGTACTTC. Residues: CASSHGGGYEQYF.

This clonotype was recorded many times. The chain joins TRBV12-3 or TRBV12-4 to TRBJ2-3; tentative D call: TRBD1 (6 bases). This CDR3 has 14 amino acids. Trimming removed 6 bases at V and 2 bases at J, with 12 bases between. Here the CDR3 DNA reads TGTGCCAGCAGCGGGCAGGGGATCACAGATACGCAGTATTTT. Translating it yields CASSGQGITDTQYF.

Ten or more counts support this clonotype. The J gene is TRBJ1-2, the V gene TRBV6-2 or TRBV6-3; D not resolved. Germline loops: CDR1 MNHEY, CDR2 SVGEGT. Trimming stripped 6 bases from V and 2 bases from J, with 10 bases between. CDR3 size: 13 residues. CDR3 sequence: CASSPGRNYGYTF. For the CDR3, the DNA is TGTGCCAGCAGCCCAGGACGGAACTATGGCTACACCTTC.

This clonotype was recorded a few times. This rearrangement joins TRBV7-7 to TRBJ2-5; 8 bases line up with TRBD1. CDR3 size: 17 residues. Germline V CDR1 and CDR2: SSHAT, FNYEAQ (reference sequence). The J segment lost 1 base and the V segment lost 5 bases, leaving 12 bases of the junction unmatched. This CDR3 is CASSARQGPLFQETQYF. The DNA for the CDR3 is TGTGCCAGCAGCGCGCGACAGGGGCCACTGTTCCAAGAGACCCAGTACTTC.

This clonotype was counted between two and nine times. This chain connects TRBV10-3 to TRBJ2-1; D is uncertain. This CDR3 is built from 15 residues. Germline assignment: CDR1 ENHRY and CDR2 SYGVKD. Trimming stripped 3 bases from V and 2 bases from J, with 11 bases between. The CDR3 DNA is TGTGCCATCAGTGACCCCCGAATAACCTACAATGAGCAGTTCTTC. Its translation: CAISDPRITYNEQFF.

Only a few counts were recorded for this clonotype. V usage is TRBV2 and J usage is TRBJ2-1; no clear D gene. V was shortened by 4 bases and J by 4 bases, with 11 bases between the two germline ends. This CDR3 is built from 14 residues. The germline gives CDR1 SNHLY, CDR2 FYNNEI. The CDR3 here is CASSVYGSYNEQFF. The DNA of the CDR3 is TGTGCCAGCAGTGTTTACGGCTCTTACAATGAGCAGTTCTTC.

The rearrangement joins TRBV15 to TRBJ2-1, with D perhaps matching TRBD2 (5 bases). The CDR3 length is 14 residues. V was pared by 5 bases and J by 4 bases, with 12 bases between. The germline CDR1 and CDR2 sequences are LNHNV and YYDKDF (reference sequence). In DNA, the CDR3 is TGTGCCACCAGCGAGGGTGGGCATTACAATGAGCAGTTCTTC. Amino acids: CATSEGGHYNEQFF. Full variable domain (remainder filled in from reference TRBV15 and TRBJ2-1): DAMVIQNPRYQVTQFGKPVTLSCSQTLNHNVMYWYQQKSSQAPKLLFHYYDKDFNNEADTPDNFQSRRPNTSFCFLDIRSPGLGDTAMYLCATSEGGHYNEQFFGPGTRLTVL.

At least ten counts were recorded for this clonotype. The V gene is TRBV7-3, the J gene TRBJ2-1; 8 bases line up with TRBD2. The CDR3 runs 15 residues. Germline V gene sequence: CDR1 SGHTA, CDR2 FQGTGA. V shed 5 bases and J 2 bases; nucleotides not matched to a gene: 5. CDR3 DNA sequence: TGTGCCAGCAGCCCAGGAGCGGGGGCCTACAATGAGCAGTTCTTC. Its protein product is CASSPGAGAYNEQFF.